This T cell receptor (beta chain) was recorded in a study of shared clonotypes between healthy human individuals. V was shortened by 2 bases and J by 7 bases, with 14 bases between the two germline ends. The CDR3 spans 14 residues. Germline values: CDR1 MNHEY, CDR2 SVGAGI. Assay used: immunoSEQ multiplex PCR; TCRdb lists only in-frame clones, some missing. Of about 1,500,000 clones in the sample, approximately 96% were seen once. The split of CD4+ cells yielded CD45RA+ naive and CD45RA-negative memory subsets. The chain has TRBV6-5 and TRBJ1-2; the D is unclear. This clonotype was sampled from a man younger than 45 in good health. Sequenced material: naive CD4+ T cells sorted from blood. Subset here: CD45RA+ positively selected. CDR3 protein: CASSYTPDTSGYTF. Here the CDR3 DNA reads TGTGCCAGCAGTTACACCCCGGATACGAGTGGCTACACCTTC.